The present entry profiles one T cell receptor beta chain with its context. The target antigen is unknown. CDR1 is SQVTM, CDR2 ANQGSEA, per germline. The ends lost 5 bases at V and 4 bases at J; junction bases unmatched: 4. CDR3 length: 13 amino acids. The data are from a study of T cells after yellow fever vaccination. As for the study in general: Fractions of low cell number were prepared using SMART-Seq v4 Ultra Low Input.

Study results and limitations: Post-booster reappearance was seen for most primary-vaccination clones (around 96% CD4, about 90% CD8).

UMIs were added to TCR cDNA along with a universal primer site when it was made by 5'RACE template switching. TCRdb redid the calling of the 5' RACE reads with MiXCR, one entry per CDR3 protein. In the table there are 250,000 or so distinct CDR3 sequences, roughly 3.5% of which are singletons. The gene calls are TRBV29-1 and TRBJ2-1; 8 bases fit TRBD1. The specimen comprised PBMCs, sampled 15 days after the yellow fever booster vaccination. The sequence came from a man younger than 35 who received the YFV17D yellow fever vaccine. The CDR3 region has the DNA TGCAGCGTTCGGACAGGGACGTACAATGAGCAGTTCTTC. This encodes CSVRTGTYNEQFF.